The following is a TCR beta chain sequence with its context. The sample originates from a study of memory CD8 T cells in hepatitis C reinfection. Repertoires were generated with immunoSEQ multiplex PCR, while TCRdb's copy carries only in-frame clones and drops some. This sample carries tens of thousands of clones, over 85% of them seen once, and the ten largest clones take 0.95% to 1.1%. Germline V lookup: CDR1 LGHNA, CDR2 YSLEER. This CDR3 is built from 15 residues. J was trimmed by 4 bases and V by 0 bases; bases with no gene match: 4. The time point was: pre-reinfection, 55 to 20 weeks before reinfection detection. The sorted cells went straight to TCR sequencing with no prior in vitro expansion. Total naive CD8 T cells were sorted as viable CD3+ CD8+ CD45RO- cells from two donors.

This TCR came from a man between 18 and 29 years old with hepatitis C virus infection. This chain joins TRBV4-3 and TRBJ2-3; the match to TRBD2 covers 7 bases. The sample consisted of naive CD8+ T cells sorted from blood. The chain's CDR3 is CASSQDDRGADTQYF. The CDR3 bases are TGCGCCAGCAGCCAAGATGACCGGGGGGCAGATACGCAGTATTTT.